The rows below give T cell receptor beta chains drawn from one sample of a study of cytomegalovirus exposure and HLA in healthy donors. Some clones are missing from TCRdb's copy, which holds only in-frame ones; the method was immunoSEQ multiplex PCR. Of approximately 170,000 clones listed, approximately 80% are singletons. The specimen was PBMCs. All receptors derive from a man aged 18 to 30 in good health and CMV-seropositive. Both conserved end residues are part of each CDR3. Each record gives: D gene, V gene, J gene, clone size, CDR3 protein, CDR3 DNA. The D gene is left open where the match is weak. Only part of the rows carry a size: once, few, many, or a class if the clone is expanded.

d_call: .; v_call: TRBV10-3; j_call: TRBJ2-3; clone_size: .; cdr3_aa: CAISESQRVLTDTQYF; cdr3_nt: TGTGCCATCAGTGAGTCCCAGCGGGTACTCACAGATACGCAGTATTTT
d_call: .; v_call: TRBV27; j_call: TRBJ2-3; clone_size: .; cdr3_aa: CASSVRVHPPDTQYF; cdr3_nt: TGTGCCAGCAGTGTGAGGGTCCATCCCCCAGATACGCAGTATTTT
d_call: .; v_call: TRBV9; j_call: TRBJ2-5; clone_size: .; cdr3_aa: CASSLHSGGETQYF; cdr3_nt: TGTGCCAGCAGCCTGCACTCAGGGGGGGAGACCCAGTACTTC
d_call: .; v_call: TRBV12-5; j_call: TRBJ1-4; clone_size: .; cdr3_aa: CASGTDTASATNEKLFF; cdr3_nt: TGTGCTAGTGGTACGGACACCGCCAGCGCAACTAATGAAAAACTGTTTTTT
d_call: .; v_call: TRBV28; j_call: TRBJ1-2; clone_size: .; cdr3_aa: CASSPDGFQFNYGYTF; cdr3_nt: TGTGCCAGCAGCCCAGACGGGTTTCAATTTAACTATGGCTACACCTTC
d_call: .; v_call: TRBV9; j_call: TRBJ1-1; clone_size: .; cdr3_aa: CASRPGLTNTEAFF; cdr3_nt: TGTGCCAGCAGACCTGGGCTGACGAACACTGAAGCTTTCTTT
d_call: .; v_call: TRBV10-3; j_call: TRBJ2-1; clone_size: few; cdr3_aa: CAIRYSAVYNEQFF; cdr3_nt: TGTGCCATCAGGTATTCAGCGGTCTACAATGAGCAGTTCTTC
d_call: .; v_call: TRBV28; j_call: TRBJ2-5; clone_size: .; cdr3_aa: CASGTSKLPRETQYF; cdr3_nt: TGTGCCAGCGGTACTAGCAAGCTTCCAAGAGAGACCCAGTACTTC
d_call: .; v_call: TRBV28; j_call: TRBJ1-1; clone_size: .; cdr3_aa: CASSPVAVNTEAFF; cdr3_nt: TGTGCCAGCAGCCCCGTCGCAGTGAACACTGAAGCTTTCTTT
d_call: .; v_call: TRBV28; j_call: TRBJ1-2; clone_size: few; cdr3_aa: CASSLNSAGAGYTF; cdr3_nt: TGTGCCAGCAGTTTAAACAGTGCAGGGGCCGGCTACACCTTC
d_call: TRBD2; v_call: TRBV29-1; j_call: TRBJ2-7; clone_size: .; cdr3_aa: CSVQTSGSYEQYF; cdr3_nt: TGCAGCGTACAGACTAGCGGGAGTTACGAGCAGTACTTC
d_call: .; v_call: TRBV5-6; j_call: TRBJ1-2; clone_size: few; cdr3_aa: CASSLGQGMTYGYTF; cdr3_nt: TGTGCCAGCAGCTTGGGTCAGGGTATGACGTATGGCTACACCTTC
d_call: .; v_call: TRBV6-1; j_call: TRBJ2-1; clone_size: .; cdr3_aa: CASSSPPQGTTEQFF; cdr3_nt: TGTGCCAGCAGTTCCCCCCCTCAGGGGACTACTGAGCAGTTCTTC
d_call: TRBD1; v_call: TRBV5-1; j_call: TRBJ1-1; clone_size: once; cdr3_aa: CASSSPRDSNTEAFF; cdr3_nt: TGCGCCAGCAGCTCGCCCCGGGACAGCAACACTGAAGCTTTCTTT
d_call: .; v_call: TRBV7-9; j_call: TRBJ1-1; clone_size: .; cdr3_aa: CASSRDGTEAFF; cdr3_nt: TGTGCCAGCAGCCGGGATGGCACTGAAGCTTTCTTT
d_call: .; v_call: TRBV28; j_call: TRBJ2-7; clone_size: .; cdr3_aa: CASSPRQAGYEQYF; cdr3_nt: TGTGCCAGCAGTCCCCGACAGGCTGGGTACGAGCAGTACTTC
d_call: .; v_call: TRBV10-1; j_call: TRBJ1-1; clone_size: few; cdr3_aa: CASSDATPDRNTEAFF; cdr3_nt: TGCGCCAGCAGCGACGCAACTCCGGACAGAAACACTGAAGCTTTCTTT
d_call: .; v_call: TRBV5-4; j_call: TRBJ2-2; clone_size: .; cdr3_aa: CASSLSSAPGELFF; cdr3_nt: TGTGCCAGCAGCTTGAGTAGTGCCCCCGGGGAGCTGTTTTTT
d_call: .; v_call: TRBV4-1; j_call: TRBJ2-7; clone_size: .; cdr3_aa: CASSQGPGGYYEQYF; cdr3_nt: TGCGCCAGCAGCCAAGGGCCAGGGGGGTACTACGAGCAGTACTTC
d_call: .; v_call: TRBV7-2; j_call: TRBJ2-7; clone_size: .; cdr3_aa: CASSFRGEQYF; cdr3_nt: TGTGCCAGCAGCTTCCGGGGGGAGCAGTACTTC
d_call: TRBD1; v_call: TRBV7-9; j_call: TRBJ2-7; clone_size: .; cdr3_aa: CASSPLRGRTSYEQYF; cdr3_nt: TGTGCCAGCAGCCCACTGAGGGGGCGGACCTCCTACGAGCAGTACTTC
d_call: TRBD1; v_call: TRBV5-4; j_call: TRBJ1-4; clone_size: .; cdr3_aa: CASSAGGKTNEKLFF; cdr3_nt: TGTGCCAGCAGCGCAGGGGGTAAAACTAATGAAAAACTGTTTTTT
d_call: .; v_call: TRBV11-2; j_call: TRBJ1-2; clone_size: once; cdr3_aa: CASSSGQVYGYTF; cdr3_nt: TGTGCCAGCAGCTCAGGCCAGGTTTATGGCTACACCTTC
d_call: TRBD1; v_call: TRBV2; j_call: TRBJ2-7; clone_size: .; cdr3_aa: CASSETGAHEQYF; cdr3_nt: TGTGCCAGCAGTGAGACAGGGGCCCACGAGCAGTACTTC
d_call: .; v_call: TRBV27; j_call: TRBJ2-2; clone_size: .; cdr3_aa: CASSRDRLGGNGELFF; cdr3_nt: TGTGCCAGCAGTCGCGACAGGCTGGGTGGGAACGGGGAGCTGTTTTTT
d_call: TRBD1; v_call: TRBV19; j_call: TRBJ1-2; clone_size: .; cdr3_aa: CASRPPRQGTANYGYTF; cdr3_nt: TGTGCCAGTAGACCACCCAGACAGGGGACAGCTAACTATGGCTACACCTTC
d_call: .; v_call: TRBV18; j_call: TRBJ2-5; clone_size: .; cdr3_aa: CASSPGEIPETQYF; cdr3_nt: TGTGCCAGCTCACCCGGGGAGATCCCAGAGACCCAGTACTTC
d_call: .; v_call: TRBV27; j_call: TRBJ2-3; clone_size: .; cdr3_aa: CASRTSGIEGADTQYF; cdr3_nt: TGTGCCAGCAGGACTAGTGGAATTGAAGGGGCAGATACGCAGTATTTT